The 14 T cell receptor beta chains presented below share a single source sample, sequenced in a study of cytomegalovirus exposure and HLA in healthy donors. In the PCR, 60 Vbeta and 13 Jbeta primers were used. The assay was immunoSEQ multiplex PCR, and TCRdb's table has in-frame clones only and misses some. The data show 60,000 to 90,000 clones, roughly two thirds seen once. Sequencing was carried out using PBMCs. These receptors originate from a man in his forties or fifties in good health and CMV-seropositive.

The rearrangement links TRBV5-6 to TRBJ2-7, with 14 nucleotides matching TRBD2. CDR1 and CDR2 (germline): SGHDT, YYEEEE. The CDR3 is 15 amino acids. V shed 5 bases and J 2 bases; nucleotides not matched to a gene: 3. CDR3 bases: TGTGCCAGCAGTCGACTAGCGGGAGGGACCTACGAGCAGTACTTC. The encoded protein is CASSRLAGGTYEQYF.

This chain joins TRBV5-8 and TRBJ2-1; 9 bases are shared with TRBD1. The CDR3 contains 14 residues. With 1 base clipped from V and 9 bases from J, the junction kept 5 bases outside the gene matches. Germline-derived CDR1 and CDR2 are SGHTS and YDEGEE. The CDR3 sequence is CASSLIQGASEQFF. The CDR3 nucleotides read TGTGCCAGCAGCTTGATACAGGGGGCCTCTGAGCAGTTCTTC.

This clone was seen a few times. The chain links TRBV7-2 to TRBJ1-2; the D gene is possibly TRBD1 (6 bases). Deletions cut 1 base from V and 5 bases from J, with 11 bases between. Germline V gene sequence: CDR1 SGHTA, CDR2 FQGNSA. The CDR3 is 14 amino acids. For the CDR3, the DNA is TGTGCCAGCAGCTTAGTATGGACAGAGTATGGCTACACCTTC. Its translation is CASSLVWTEYGYTF.

V and J are TRBV5-1 and TRBJ2-7, with 13 bases lining up with TRBD2. The germline CDR1 and CDR2 sequences are SGHRS and YFSETQ. V gave up 3 bases and J gave up 6 bases; unmatched junction bases: 6. The CDR3 is 15 amino acids. CDR3 in DNA: TGCGCCAGCAGCTCCACCGGACTAGCGGGGGCCGAGCAGTACTTC. Protein sequence: CASSSTGLAGAEQYF.

This chain joins TRBV5-6 and TRBJ1-1; TRBD1 agrees at 9 bases. Unmatched junction bases numbered 9, after V lost 4 bases and J lost 5 bases. Germline CDR1 and CDR2: SGHDT and YYEEEE. There are 15 residues in the CDR3. This CDR3 is CASSLPGTGKTEAFF. In DNA, the CDR3 is TGTGCCAGCAGCCTACCCGGGACAGGGAAGACTGAAGCTTTCTTT.

The V call is TRBV7-2, the J call TRBJ1-1; 8 nucleotides agree with TRBD1. The ends lost 5 bases at V and 7 bases at J; junction bases unmatched: 3. The CDR3 has 12 amino acids. CDR1 is SGHTA and CDR2 is FQGNSA in the germline V gene. CDR3 amino acids: CASSQDRDEAFF. In nucleotides, the CDR3 is TGTGCCAGCAGCCAGGACAGGGATGAAGCTTTCTTT.

V is TRBV7-8 and J is TRBJ1-6, with D possibly TRBD1 on 6 matching bases. The germline V gene encodes CDR1 SGHVS and CDR2 FQNEAQ. The CDR3 extends over 15 amino acids. Deletions cut 4 bases from V and 6 bases from J, with 13 bases between. CDR3 sequence: CASSSTGTLNSPLHF. The CDR3 DNA reads as TGTGCCAGCAGCTCGACCGGGACACTTAATTCACCCCTCCACTTT. The variable domain in full, with the rest retrieved from reference TRBV7-8 and TRBJ1-6, is GAGVSQSPRYKVAKRGQDVALRCDPISGHVSLFWYQQALGQGPEFLTYFQNEAQLDKSGLPSDRFFAERPEGSVSTLKIQRTQQEDSAVYLCASSSTGTLNSPLHFGNGTRLTVT.

The chain employs TRBV4-3 and TRBJ2-5; possible D gene TRBD2, 6 bases. The CDR3 spans 14 residues. The ends were cut back, 0 bases at V and 7 bases at J, with 12 bases in the middle. Germline lookup yields CDR1 LGHNA and CDR2 YSLEER. The CDR3 loop reads CASSQESWRGTQYF. CDR3 in DNA: TGCGCCAGCAGCCAAGAGTCTTGGAGGGGGACCCAGTACTTC.

The chain employs TRBV6-5 and TRBJ1-5; 8 bases are shared with TRBD1. V shed 5 bases, J shed 4 bases, and the junction held 4 bases outside the gene matches. CDR3 length: 14 amino acids. CDR1 and CDR2 (germline): MNHEY, SVGAGI. The CDR3 bases are TGTGCCAGCAGTATTACAGGGGGAAATCAGCCCCAGCATTTT. Translation gives CASSITGGNQPQHF.

The J gene is TRBJ2-7, the V gene TRBV4-3, with 8 bases aligning to TRBD1. Trimming cost V 1 base and J 3 bases; bases outside gene matches: 2. Germline lookup yields CDR1 LGHNA and CDR2 YSLEER. This CDR3 is built from 14 residues. The CDR3, as DNA: TGCGCCAGCAGCCAAGGAGACAGGGGCTACGAGCAGTACTTC. Amino acid sequence: CASSQGDRGYEQYF.

V usage is TRBV20-1 and J usage is TRBJ2-1, with 9 positions matching TRBD2. Germline-derived CDR1 and CDR2 are DFQATT and SNEGSKA (reference sequence). The trim removed 6 bases at V and 12 bases at J, leaving 6 bases unmatched. The CDR3 is made up of 11 amino acids. CDR3 residues: CSALAGERQFF. The CDR3 DNA sequence: TGCAGTGCCTTAGCGGGAGAACGGCAGTTCTTC.

CDR3 protein: CASSQEHRHNEKLFF. The DNA of the CDR3 is TGTGCCAGCAGCCAAGAACACAGGCATAATGAAAAACTGTTTTTT. This chain joins TRBV4-2 and TRBJ1-4; D is possibly TRBD1 (5 bases). Germline CDR1 LGHNA, CDR2 YNFKEQ. The CDR3 consists of 15 residues. V was pared by 0 bases and J by 4 bases, with 9 bases between.

V and J are TRBV7-3 and TRBJ2-2; 10 nucleotides line up with TRBD1. This CDR3 spans 15 amino acids. The trim removed 6 bases at V and 6 bases at J, leaving 7 bases unmatched. In germline, CDR1 is SGHTA, CDR2 FQGTGA. Here the CDR3 DNA reads TGTGCCAGCAGATCGACAGGGGGCGCGGCCGGGGAGCTGTTTTTT. This sequence encodes CASRSTGGAAGELFF.

The chain combines TRBV7-9 with TRBJ1-2; the match to TRBD1 covers 7 bases. The CDR3 totals 14 residues. Germline V gives CDR1 SEHNR, CDR2 FQNEAQ (reference sequence). V lost 5 bases to trimming and J lost 3 bases; unmatched junction nucleotides: 6. CDR3 region: CASSPFDRDYGYTF. For the CDR3, the DNA is TGTGCCAGCAGCCCATTCGACAGGGACTATGGCTACACCTTC.